The 7 T cell receptor beta chains in this list originate from one sample, sequenced in a study of technical replicates of blood from a few donors. Generated by immunoSEQ multiplex PCR, the TCRdb table keeps only in-frame clones and is missing some. The sample shows approximately 50,000 clones, about 82% of them seen only once. The material sequenced was PBMCs. The receptors here all came from a human donor in good health. Some clones in this sample may be carry-over from other donors' samples.

The rearrangement uses TRBV10-3 and TRBJ1-5, with 10 bases lining up with TRBD1. The CDR3 spans 14 residues. V dropped 6 bases and J dropped 5; count of bases not matched to a gene: 4. Germline V CDR1 and CDR2: ENHRY, SYGVKD. CDR3 sequence reads: CAIRGQGMDQPQHF. The CDR3, as DNA: TGTGCCATCAGGGGACAGGGGATGGATCAGCCCCAGCATTTT.

The V gene is TRBV27, the J gene TRBJ1-2, with 7 bases matching TRBD1. The CDR3 covers 17 residues. Germline CDR1 MNHEY, CDR2 SMNVEV (reference sequence). V was pared by 2 bases and J by 4 bases, with 13 bases of the junction left unmatched. CDR3 nucleotide sequence: TGTGCCAGCAGTTTAGGGTGGGGATTGACAGGGACCTATGGCTACACCTTC. Amino acid sequence: CASSLGWGLTGTYGYTF.

The V gene is TRBV4-2, the J gene TRBJ1-2; perhaps TRBD1 as D (6 bases). This CDR3 is built from 17 residues. Trimming removed 1 base from V and 3 bases from J, with 18 bases in between. Germline V gene data show CDR1 as LGHNA and CDR2 as YNFKEQ. The CDR3 region is CASSQGGGGGLYYGYTF. DNA for the CDR3: TGTGCCAGCAGCCAAGGGGGTGGGGGGGGGCTGTACTATGGCTACACCTTC.

This chain joins TRBV6-1 and TRBJ1-2, with 10 positions matching TRBD1. Germline-derived CDR1 and CDR2 are MNHNS and SASEGT. The CDR3 is 16 residues long. V dropped 2 bases and J dropped 5; count of bases not matched to a gene: 8. Written as DNA, the CDR3 is TGTGCCAGCAGTGAACTTTTAGGGACAGGGGCGTATGGCTACACCTTC. Translated, it gives CASSELLGTGAYGYTF.

This chain links TRBV29-1 with TRBJ2-5, with 10 nucleotides matching TRBD1. V lost 7 bases to trimming and J lost 5 bases; unmatched junction nucleotides: 10. The length of the CDR3 is 14 residues. Per germline, CDR1 SQVTM and CDR2 ANQGSEA. The CDR3 DNA reads as TGCAGCGGATCAGACAGGGGGCAATGGGAGACCCAGTACTTC. This sequence encodes CSGSDRGQWETQYF.

V and J are TRBV7-2 and TRBJ1-2; D is ambiguous. V lost 5 bases and J lost 4, with 11 bases in between. The germline V gene encodes CDR1 SGHTA and CDR2 FQGNSA. This CDR3 is built from 13 residues. The DNA of the CDR3 is TGTGCCAGCAGCATTTATCCGGGCTATGGCTACACCTTC. Translation: CASSIYPGYGYTF.

This rearrangement joins TRBV6-5 to TRBJ2-3, with D perhaps TRBD2 (6 bases). From germline, CDR1 is MNHEY and CDR2 SVGAGI. Deletions cut 0 bases from V and 6 bases from J, with 13 bases between. CDR3 length equals 15 residues. The CDR3 region has the DNA TGTGCCAGCAGTTACTCGGGGCGGGGTTGGGATACGCAGTATTTT. Translation: CASSYSGRGWDTQYF.